This T cell receptor beta chain was captured in a study of Graves' ophthalmopathy and Graves' hyperthyroidism. Hyperthyroidism in these 18- to 65-year-old patients was newly diagnosed, lasting under 2 months. The CDR3 spans 13 residues. Looked up from germline, CDR1 is SGHVS and CDR2 is FQNEAQ. Trimming pared 5 bases from V and 7 bases from J, leaving 14 bases between. This clonotype was counted at least ten times. Its antigen is not identified. The study, taken as a whole, reports: In separating ophthalmopathy from stable hyperthyroidism, a 13-signature model achieved about 90% sensitivity and around 80% specificity.

Transcripts of RNA were the source for amplifying TCR beta CDR3 regions. The first round was an RT-PCR with HTBI primers, and the second round was a multiplex PCR. TCRdb analysed the multiplex PCR reads with MiXCR anew, one entry per CDR3 protein. The sample lists a few hundred thousand distinct CDR3 sequences, approximately 18% seen once, with 2.4% in the top ten. The genes are TRBV7-8 and TRBJ2-5, with D perhaps matching TRBD1 or TRBD2 (5 bases each). The receptor was derived from an adult woman with stable Graves' hyperthyroidism. Sequenced: peripheral blood. The CDR3 sequence: CASSRRDAVTQYF. CDR3 in DNA: TGTGCCAGCAGCCGACGGGACGCGGTGACCCAGTACTTC. Full variable domain (outside the CDR3, taken from reference TRBV7-8 and TRBJ2-5): GAGVSQSPRYKVAKRGQDVALRCDPISGHVSLFWYQQALGQGPEFLTYFQNEAQLDKSGLPSDRFFAERPEGSVSTLKIQRTQQEDSAVYLCASSRRDAVTQYFGPGTRLLVL.